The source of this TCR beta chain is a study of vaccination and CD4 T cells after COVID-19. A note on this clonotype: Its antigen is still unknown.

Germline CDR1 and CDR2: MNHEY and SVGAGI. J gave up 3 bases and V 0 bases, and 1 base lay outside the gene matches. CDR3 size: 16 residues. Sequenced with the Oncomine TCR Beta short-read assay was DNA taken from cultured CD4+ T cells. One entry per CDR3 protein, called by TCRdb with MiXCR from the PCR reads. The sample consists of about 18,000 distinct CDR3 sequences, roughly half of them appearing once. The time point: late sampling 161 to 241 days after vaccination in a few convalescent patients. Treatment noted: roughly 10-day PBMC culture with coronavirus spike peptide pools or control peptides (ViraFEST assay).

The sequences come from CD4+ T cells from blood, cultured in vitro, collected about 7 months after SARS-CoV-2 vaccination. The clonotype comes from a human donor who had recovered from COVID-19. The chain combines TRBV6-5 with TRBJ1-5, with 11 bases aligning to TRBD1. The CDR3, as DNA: TGTGCCAGCAGTTACTCGGGACAGGGGGACAATCAGCCCCAGCATTTT. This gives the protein CASSYSGQGDNQPQHF.